This T cell receptor (beta chain) was recorded in a study of CD8+ T cells in alopecia areata. This clone was recorded a few times. Trimming cost V 1 base and J 9 bases; bases outside gene matches: 6. The germline V gene encodes CDR1 MGHRA and CDR2 YSYEKL. The CDR3 length is 14 residues. Once RNA had been extracted, it was reverse transcribed into cDNA to act as the sequencing template. The protocol was immunoSEQ multiplex PCR, while the TCRdb copy is restricted to in-frame clones and leaves out a portion. The table has 200,000 or so clones, 58% seen once; the top ten hold 5.5%. Noted treatment: oral pan-JAK inhibitor, 5-10 mg twice daily.

The chain joins TRBV4-1 to TRBJ2-7; 10 nucleotides line up with TRBD1. The sequencing used CD4+ T cells sorted from blood, collected at week 24, from a patient treated with tofacitinib. The TCR comes from a human donor with alopecia areata. The DNA of the CDR3 is TGCGCCAGCAGCCAAGGGGGCGACAGGGGGCGGCAGTACTTC. Residues: CASSQGGDRGRQYF.